The 7 T cell receptor beta chains below all came from one sample that was sequenced in a study of response to subunit inactivated influenza vaccine. From the RT-PCR reads, TCRdb called clonotypes with MiXCR, one entry per CDR3 protein. The table records over 800,000 distinct CDR3 sequences, 21% of them present only once. The sequences come from PBMCs from blood, collected about 5 days after vaccination. The receptors come from a man aged 50-60 years who received an inactivated influenza vaccine.

There are a few counts of this clonotype. The gene calls are TRBV7-3 and TRBJ2-1; 8 bases align to TRBD2. V lost 1 base to trimming and J lost 3 bases; unmatched junction nucleotides: 5. This CDR3 has 16 residues. CDR1 and CDR2 (germline): SGHTA, FQGTGA. CDR3 sequence: CASSLSTSGYYNEQFF. In DNA, the CDR3 is TGTGCCAGCAGCTTAAGTACTAGCGGCTACTACAATGAGCAGTTCTTC.

V and J are TRBV11-2 and TRBJ2-3, with 7 bases aligning to TRBD1. The CDR3 is 15 residues long. After removal of 4 bases from V and 2 bases from J, the junction contained 6 bases not matched to a gene. The germline V gene has CDR1 SGHAT and CDR2 FQNNGV. As DNA, the CDR3 is TGTGCCAGCAGCTCCTCCGGGACAGTCACAGATACGCAGTATTTT. Translated, it gives CASSSSGTVTDTQYF. Supplemented by reference TRBV11-2 and TRBJ2-3, the full variable domain reads EAGVAQSPRYKIIEKRQSVAFWCNPISGHATLYWYQQILGQGPKLLIQFQNNGVVDDSQLPKDRFSAERLKGVDSTLKIQPAKLEDSAVYLCASSSSGTVTDTQYFGPGTRLTVL.

This clonotype turned up a few times. J is TRBJ2-2 and V is TRBV12-3 or TRBV12-4, with TRBD1 identical over 9 bases. The length of the CDR3 is 15 residues. With V trimmed by 6 bases and J by 4 bases, 6 bases remained unmatched. As DNA, the CDR3 is TGTGCCAGCAGCCACGGACAGGGGCTCACCGGGGAGCTGTTTTTT. Translated, it gives CASSHGQGLTGELFF.

This clonotype was picked up one time. The rearrangement joins TRBV2 to TRBJ2-5; D gene uncertain. V shed 7 bases and J shed 3 bases, with 9 bases lying between them. This CDR3 is built from 12 residues. Per the germline V gene, CDR1 is SNHLY and CDR2 is FYNNEI. CDR3 sequence (DNA): TGTGCCAGCATGGCCAGCAAAGAGACCCAGTACTTC. Translation gives CASMASKETQYF.

This clonotype appeared a few times. This chain uses TRBV28 with TRBJ2-3; D is possibly TRBD2 (5 bases). Germline values: CDR1 MDHEN, CDR2 SYDVKM. This CDR3 region has 12 residues. Trimming stripped 3 bases from V and 7 bases from J, with 8 bases between. The CDR3 DNA follows: TGTGCCAGCAGTTTTTCGGGAAATACGCAGTATTTT. Protein product: CASSFSGNTQYF.

This clonotype has a handful of counts. The rearrangement uses TRBV5-1 and TRBJ2-5, with D possibly TRBD1 on 6 matching bases. V dropped 3 bases and J dropped 5 bases, with 17 bases sitting between them. CDR1 and CDR2 from the germline V gene are SGHRS and YFSETQ. The CDR3 consists of 15 residues. CDR3 amino acids: CASSWVDRQYETQYF. DNA for the CDR3: TGCGCCAGCAGCTGGGTTGACAGGCAGTACGAGACCCAGTACTTC.

This clonotype was seen repeatedly, ten times or more. This chain uses TRBV20-1 with TRBJ2-1; TRBD2 matches 15 bases. The CDR3 runs 18 residues. CDR1 is DFQATT, CDR2 SNEGSKA, per germline (reference sequence). Unmatched junction bases numbered 8, after V lost 0 bases and J lost 5 bases. CDR3 amino acids: CSARDQGLAGGRHNEQFF. DNA for the CDR3: TGCAGTGCTAGAGATCAGGGACTAGCGGGAGGCAGACACAATGAGCAGTTCTTC.